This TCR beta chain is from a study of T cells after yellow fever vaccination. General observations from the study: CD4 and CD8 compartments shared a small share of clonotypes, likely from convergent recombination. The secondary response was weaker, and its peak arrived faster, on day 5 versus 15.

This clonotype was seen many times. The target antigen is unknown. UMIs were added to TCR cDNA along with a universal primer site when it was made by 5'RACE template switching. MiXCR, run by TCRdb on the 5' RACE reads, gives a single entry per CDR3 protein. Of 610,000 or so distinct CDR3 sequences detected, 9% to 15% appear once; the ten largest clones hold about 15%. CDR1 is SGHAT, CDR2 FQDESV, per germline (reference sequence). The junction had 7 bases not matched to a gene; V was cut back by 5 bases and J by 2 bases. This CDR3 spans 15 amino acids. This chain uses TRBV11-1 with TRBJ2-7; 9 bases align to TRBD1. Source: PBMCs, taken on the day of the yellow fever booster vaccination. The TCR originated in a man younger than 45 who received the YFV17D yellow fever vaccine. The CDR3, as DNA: TGTGCCAGCAGCCCTCCGGGACAGGGACCCTACGAGCAGTACTTC. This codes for CASSPPGQGPYEQYF.